Detailed here is one TCR beta chain. Its antigen is still unknown. Terminally differentiated effector memory CD45RA+ cells were excluded by CCR7 positive selection of CD45RO-negative cells. HIV-negative, healthy adults without recent acute infections or vaccinations were the donors. The CDR3 is 17 amino acids. Germline V CDR1 and CDR2: SGHRS, YFSETQ. V trimming: 1 base; J trimming: 0 bases; junction bases outside the gene matches: 10. Every immunoSEQ plate was one replicate of a subset's evenly spread DNA. Sequenced by immunoSEQ multiplex PCR; TCRdb stores in-frame clones only, minus some. The table has 650,000 to 800,000 clones, 90% to 95% seen once. The sample originates from a study of shared clonotypes between healthy human individuals. Overall study: The study enrolled a couple of women and a few men aged 18 to 49.

Study-level findings and limits: When naive CD4 clonotypes were compared across a few donors, roughly 4.9% were shared.

The source is a man younger than 45 in good health. The rearrangement links TRBV5-1 to TRBJ2-7; 7 nucleotides align to TRBD1. The specimen sequenced was naive CD8+ T cells sorted from blood. For the CDR3, the DNA is TGCGCCAGCAGCTTGCCACGCCAGGGGGAAAGCTCCTACGAGCAGTACTTC. As protein: CASSLPRQGESSYEQYF.